A single sample gave rise to the 2 T cell receptor beta chains below, sequenced in a study of blood T cells in healthy people across ages. The second PCR ran roughly 7 to 12 cycles with a sample-barcoded 5' primer and J-beta primers. One entry per CDR3 protein results from TCRdb running MiXCR on the 5' RACE reads. The profile shows fewer than 2,000,000 distinct CDR3 sequences, 35% to 50% of them singletons. Sequencing used blood. These TCRs come from a human donor in good health.

Here the CDR3 reads CASSVGVGAGVCETQYF. DNA for the CDR3: TGTGCCAGCAGCGTTGGGGTTGGGGCGGGGGTCTGTGAGACCCAGTACTTC. V usage is TRBV9 and J usage is TRBJ2-7, with 7 bases matching TRBD2. The J call is doubtful: the DNA matches TRBJ2-5 better. The CDR3 is 17 residues long. Germline V lookup: CDR1 SGDLS, CDR2 YYNGEE.

Only a few counts were recorded for this clonotype. This chain uses TRBV5-1 with TRBJ2-6, with D perhaps TRBD1 (5 bases). The CDR3 totals 15 residues. Germline values: CDR1 SGHRS, CDR2 YFSETQ. V lost 4 bases to trimming and J lost 5 bases, with 13 bases between them. CDR3 protein: CASSPTAPWANVLTF. In nucleotides, the CDR3 is TGCGCCAGCAGCCCGACAGCCCCCTGGGCCAACGTCCTGACTTTC.